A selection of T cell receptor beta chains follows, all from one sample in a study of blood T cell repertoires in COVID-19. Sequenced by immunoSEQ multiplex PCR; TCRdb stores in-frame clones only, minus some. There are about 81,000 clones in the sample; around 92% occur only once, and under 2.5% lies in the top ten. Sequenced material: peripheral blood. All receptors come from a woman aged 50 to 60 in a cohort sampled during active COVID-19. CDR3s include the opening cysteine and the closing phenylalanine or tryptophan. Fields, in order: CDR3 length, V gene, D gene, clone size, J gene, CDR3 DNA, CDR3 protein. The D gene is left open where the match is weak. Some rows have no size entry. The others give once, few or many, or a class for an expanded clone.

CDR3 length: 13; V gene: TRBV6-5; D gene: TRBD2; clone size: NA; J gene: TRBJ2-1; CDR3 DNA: TGTGCCAGCAGTTTCACGGGGGGGGGTGAGCAGTTCTTC; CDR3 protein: CASSFTGGGEQFF
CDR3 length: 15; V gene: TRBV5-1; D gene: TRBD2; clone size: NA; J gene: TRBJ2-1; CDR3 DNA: TGCGCCAGCAGCGGGGGGGGACTAGCGGGAAATGAGCAGTTCTTC; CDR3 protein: CASSGGGLAGNEQFF
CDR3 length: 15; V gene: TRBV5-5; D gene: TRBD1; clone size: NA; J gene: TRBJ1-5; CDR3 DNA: TGTGCCAGCAGCTTGGGGGACAGTAGCAATCAGCCCCAGCATTTT; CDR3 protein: CASSLGDSSNQPQHF
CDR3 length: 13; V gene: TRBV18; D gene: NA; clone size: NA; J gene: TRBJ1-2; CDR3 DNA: TGTGCCAGCTCACCGGGGGAGGGATCGGCCTACACCTTC; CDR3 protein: CASSPGEGSAYTF
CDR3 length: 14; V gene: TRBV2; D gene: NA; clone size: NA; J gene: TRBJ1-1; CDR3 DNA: TGTGCCAGCAGTAAAAACTTAAGGGGGACTGAAGCTTTCTTT; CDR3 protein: CASSKNLRGTEAFF
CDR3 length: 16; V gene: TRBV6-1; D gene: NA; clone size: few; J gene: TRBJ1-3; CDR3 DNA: TGTGCCAGCAGTGCCTCGGAGGGATTTTCTGGAAACACCATATATTTT; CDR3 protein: CASSASEGFSGNTIYF
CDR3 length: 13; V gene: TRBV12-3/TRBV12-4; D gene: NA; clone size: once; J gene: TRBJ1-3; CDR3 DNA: TGTGCCAGCAGCGTGGCCAGGGGAAACACCATATATTTT; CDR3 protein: CASSVARGNTIYF
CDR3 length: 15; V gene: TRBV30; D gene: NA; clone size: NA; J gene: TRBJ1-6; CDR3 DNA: TGTGCCTGGGGGAAATGGGCAGCAGATAATTCACCCCTCCACTTT; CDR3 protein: CAWGKWAADNSPLHF
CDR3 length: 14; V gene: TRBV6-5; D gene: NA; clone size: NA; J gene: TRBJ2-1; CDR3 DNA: TGTGCCAGCGGGGAGGTAGCGGCGTACAATGAGCAGTTCTTC; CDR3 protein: CASGEVAAYNEQFF
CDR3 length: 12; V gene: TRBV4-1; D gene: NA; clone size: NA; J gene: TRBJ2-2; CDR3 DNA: TGCGCCAGCAGCCTACACGCCGGGGAGCTGTTTTTT; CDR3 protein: CASSLHAGELFF
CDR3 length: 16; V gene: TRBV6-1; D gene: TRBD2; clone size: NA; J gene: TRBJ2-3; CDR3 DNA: TGTGCCAGCAGTGAGTGGTCTAGCGGCAGCACAGATACGCAGTATTTT; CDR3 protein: CASSEWSSGSTDTQYF
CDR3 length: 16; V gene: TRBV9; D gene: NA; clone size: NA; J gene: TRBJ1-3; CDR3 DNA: TGTGCCAGCAGCCCAGAGGTAGGGGTGGCCGGAAACACCATATATTTT; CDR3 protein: CASSPEVGVAGNTIYF
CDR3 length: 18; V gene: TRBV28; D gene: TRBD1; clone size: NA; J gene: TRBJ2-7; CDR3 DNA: TGTGCCAGCGTACTCGACCGGGACAGGGTACGTGGGACCTACGAGCAGTACTTC; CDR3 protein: CASVLDRDRVRGTYEQYF
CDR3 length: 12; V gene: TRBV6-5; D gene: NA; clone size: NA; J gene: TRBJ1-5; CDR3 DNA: TGTGCCAGCAGATCCGGGAATCAGCCCCAGCATTTT; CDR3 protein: CASRSGNQPQHF
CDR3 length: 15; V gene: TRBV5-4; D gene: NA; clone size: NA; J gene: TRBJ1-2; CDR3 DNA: TGTGCCAGCATCCCGGGGGGCGGACTCAACTATGGCTACACCTTC; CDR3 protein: CASIPGGGLNYGYTF
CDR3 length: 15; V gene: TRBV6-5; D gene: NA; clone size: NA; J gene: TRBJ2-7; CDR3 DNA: TGTGCCAGCAGTTACTCCGGCTCGGGGAATTACGAGCAGTACTTC; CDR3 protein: CASSYSGSGNYEQYF
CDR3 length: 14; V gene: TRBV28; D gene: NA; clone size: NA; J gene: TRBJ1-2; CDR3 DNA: TGTGCCAGCAGTTTACCGGGGTATGGGAATGGCTACACCTTC; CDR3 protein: CASSLPGYGNGYTF
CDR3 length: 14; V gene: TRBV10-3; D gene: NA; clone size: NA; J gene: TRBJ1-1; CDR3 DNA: TGTGCCATCAGTGGAGGTCGACGGAACACTGAAGCTTTCTTT; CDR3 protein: CAISGGRRNTEAFF
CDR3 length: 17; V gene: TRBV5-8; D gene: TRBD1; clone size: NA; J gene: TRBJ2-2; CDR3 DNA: TGTGCCAGCAGCTTGGCACAGGGGGCTGTCAGCACCGGGGAGCTGTTTTTT; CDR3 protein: CASSLAQGAVSTGELFF
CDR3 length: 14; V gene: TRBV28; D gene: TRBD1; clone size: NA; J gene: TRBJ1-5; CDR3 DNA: TGTGCCATGGGACAGGGAGGATTAGATCAGCCCCAGCATTTT; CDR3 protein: CAMGQGGLDQPQHF
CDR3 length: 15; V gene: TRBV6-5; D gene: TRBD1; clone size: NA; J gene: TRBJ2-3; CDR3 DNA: TGTGCCACCGGAACCGGGACAGGGTCCACAGATACGCAGTATTTT; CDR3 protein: CATGTGTGSTDTQYF
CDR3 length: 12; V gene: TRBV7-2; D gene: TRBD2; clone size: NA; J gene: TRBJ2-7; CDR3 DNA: TGTGCCAGCAGCCCACCGGGGGGGGAGCAGTACTTC; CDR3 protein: CASSPPGGEQYF